These T cell receptor beta chains were read from a single sample in a study of cytomegalovirus exposure and HLA in healthy donors. Some clones are missing from TCRdb's copy, which holds only in-frame ones; the method was immunoSEQ multiplex PCR. The sample shows some 140,000 clones, about nine tenths of them seen only once. The sample comprised PBMCs. The receptors originated from a man aged 18 to 30 in good health and CMV-seronegative. Each CDR3 is given with its conserved first and last residue. D genes are given only for firm matches. Clone size is not always given. Where it is, it says once, few, many or a class for expanded clones.

clone size	V gene	J gene	D gene	CDR3 protein	CDR3 DNA
.	TRBV6-5	TRBJ1-1	.	CASSYKPNTEAFF	TGTGCCAGCAGTTACAAGCCGAACACTGAAGCTTTCTTT
.	TRBV5-4	TRBJ2-7	.	CASSLDRSYEQYF	TGTGCCAGCAGCTTGGACCGGTCCTACGAGCAGTACTTC
.	TRBV30	TRBJ2-1	.	CAWSVYALSSYNEQFF	TGTGCCTGGAGTGTATATGCGCTAAGCTCCTACAATGAGCAGTTCTTC
.	TRBV28	TRBJ2-1	.	CASTPTGLAFTYNEQFF	TGTGCCAGCACCCCCACCGGTCTAGCGTTCACCTACAATGAGCAGTTCTTC
.	TRBV5-6	TRBJ1-6	.	CASSLGFENSPLHF	TGTGCCAGCAGCCTGGGGTTCGAGAATTCACCCCTCCACTTT
.	TRBV9	TRBJ2-2	.	CASSVDHYTNTGELFF	TGTGCCAGCAGCGTAGACCACTACACGAACACCGGGGAGCTGTTTTTT
.	TRBV28	TRBJ1-5	.	CASSLTNYQPQHF	TGTGCCAGCAGCCTTACTAATTATCAGCCCCAGCATTTT
.	TRBV10-3	TRBJ1-4	TRBD1	CAIKGQSTEKLFF	TGTGCCATCAAGGGACAGTCAACCGAAAAACTGTTTTTT
.	TRBV18	TRBJ1-1	TRBD1	CASSLQGMGNTEAFF	TGTGCCAGCTCATTACAGGGGATGGGGAACACTGAAGCTTTCTTT
.	TRBV11-3	TRBJ2-1	TRBD2	CASSPTSGLNSYNEQFF	TGTGCCAGCAGCCCGACTAGCGGACTTAACTCCTACAATGAGCAGTTCTTC
.	TRBV6-1	TRBJ2-7	.	CASSEWAGMGEQYF	TGTGCCAGCAGTGAATGGGCGGGAATGGGCGAGCAGTACTTC
.	TRBV27	TRBJ1-3	TRBD1	CASSRQGGSGNTIYF	TGTGCCAGCAGCAGACAGGGGGGCTCTGGAAACACCATATATTTT
.	TRBV11-2	TRBJ1-2	.	CASSLDGFYTF	TGTGCCAGCAGCTTAGACGGTTTCTACACCTTC
once	TRBV5-1	TRBJ2-3	.	CASRRTSSTDTQYF	TGCGCCAGCCGACGGACAAGTTCGACAGATACGCAGTATTTT
.	TRBV7-9	TRBJ1-5	.	CASSLASHQPQHF	TGTGCCAGCAGCCTCGCGAGCCATCAGCCCCAGCATTTT
.	TRBV19	TRBJ1-1	TRBD1	CASSRNTGVVAFF	TGTGCCAGTAGTAGGAACACAGGGGTAGTAGCTTTCTTT
.	TRBV2	TRBJ1-1	.	CASSGVTGMNTEAFF	TGTGCCAGCAGTGGGGTCACCGGGATGAACACTGAAGCTTTCTTT
.	TRBV11-2	TRBJ2-2	.	CASRQQGPGELFF	TGTGCCAGCAGGCAACAGGGCCCCGGGGAGCTGTTTTTT
.	TRBV5-6	TRBJ2-2	TRBD2	CASSKGLGGTGELFF	TGTGCCAGCAGCAAGGGACTAGGAGGCACCGGGGAGCTGTTTTTT
.	TRBV5-1	TRBJ2-6	TRBD1	CASSFGTGMRGSGANVLTF	TGCGCCAGCAGCTTTGGGACAGGGATGCGAGGCTCTGGGGCCAACGTCCTGACTTTC
.	TRBV11-2	TRBJ1-5	.	CAQTHSPSYQPQHF	TGTGCCCAAACCCACAGTCCGAGTTATCAGCCCCAGCATTTT
.	TRBV18	TRBJ1-1	.	CASSPQGMNTEAFF	TGTGCCAGCTCACCACAGGGGATGAACACTGAAGCTTTCTTT
.	TRBV5-1	TRBJ1-4	TRBD1	CASSFTGVNEKLFF	TGCGCCAGCAGCTTCACAGGGGTCAATGAAAAACTGTTTTTT
.	TRBV30	TRBJ2-5	TRBD2	CAWRTSGSLETQYF	TGTGCCTGGAGGACTAGCGGGAGTCTAGAGACCCAGTACTTC
.	TRBV9	TRBJ2-1	TRBD2	CASLGERGQETIEQFF	TGTGCCAGCTTGGGGGAGCGGGGGCAGGAAACAATTGAGCAGTTCTTC
.	TRBV5-6	TRBJ2-1	.	CASRGGVTSSYNEQFF	TGTGCCAGCAGGGGCGGGGTTACTAGCTCCTACAATGAGCAGTTCTTC
.	TRBV27	TRBJ2-7	TRBD2	CASSPETSGYEQYF	TGTGCCAGCAGTCCTGAGACTAGCGGCTACGAGCAGTACTTC
.	TRBV5-1	TRBJ2-6	.	CASSLVGGSGANVLTF	TGCGCCAGCAGCTTGGTGGGGGGTTCTGGGGCCAACGTCCTGACTTTC
.	TRBV2	TRBJ2-1	.	CASRPGGSGYNEQFF	TGTGCCAGCAGACCTGGAGGGAGCGGCTACAATGAGCAGTTCTTC
.	TRBV13	TRBJ1-1	.	CASQLGGKRAEAFF	TGTGCCAGCCAGCTGGGCGGGAAGAGGGCTGAAGCTTTCTTT
.	TRBV15	TRBJ2-5	.	CATSILRNNQETQYF	TGTGCCACCAGCATACTCAGGAACAACCAAGAGACCCAGTACTTC
.	TRBV30	TRBJ2-7	.	CAWIPGETRALEQYF	TGTGCCTGGATCCCGGGGGAGACCCGGGCCCTCGAGCAGTACTTC
few	TRBV18	TRBJ1-1	.	CASSRGGAEMNTEAFF	TGTGCCAGCTCACGCGGCGGGGCAGAAATGAACACTGAAGCTTTCTTT
.	TRBV9	TRBJ2-5	TRBD2	CASSVGLAGGQETQYF	TGTGCCAGCAGCGTAGGCCTAGCGGGAGGTCAAGAGACCCAGTACTTC
.	TRBV18	TRBJ1-1	.	CASSPQGLEAFF	TGTGCCAGCTCACCGCAGGGCCTAGAAGCTTTCTTT
.	TRBV27	TRBJ1-2	TRBD1	CASTATGGANYGYTF	TGTGCCAGCACCGCGACAGGGGGCGCGAACTATGGCTACACCTTC
few	TRBV7-2	TRBJ1-5	.	CASSSEGAISNQPQHF	TGTGCCAGCAGCTCCGAAGGGGCCATTAGCAATCAGCCCCAGCATTTT
.	TRBV5-4	TRBJ1-2	TRBD1	CASSPRRAGQGDYGYTF	TGTGCCAGCAGTCCCCGAAGGGCGGGACAGGGGGACTATGGCTACACCTTC
.	TRBV6-5	TRBJ2-2	.	CASSTVGTGELFF	TGTGCCAGCAGCACAGTGGGCACCGGGGAGCTGTTTTTT
.	TRBV5-1	TRBJ1-5	.	CASSLGQGHQPQHF	TGCGCCAGCAGCTTGGGGCAGGGCCATCAGCCCCAGCATTTT
.	TRBV5-1	TRBJ2-2	.	CASRSPGLNTGELFF	TGCGCCAGCAGAAGTCCAGGGCTAAACACCGGGGAGCTGTTTTTT
.	TRBV10-3	TRBJ2-4	.	CAISESQGGDIQYF	TGTGCCATCAGTGAGTCCCAGGGCGGGGACATTCAGTACTTC